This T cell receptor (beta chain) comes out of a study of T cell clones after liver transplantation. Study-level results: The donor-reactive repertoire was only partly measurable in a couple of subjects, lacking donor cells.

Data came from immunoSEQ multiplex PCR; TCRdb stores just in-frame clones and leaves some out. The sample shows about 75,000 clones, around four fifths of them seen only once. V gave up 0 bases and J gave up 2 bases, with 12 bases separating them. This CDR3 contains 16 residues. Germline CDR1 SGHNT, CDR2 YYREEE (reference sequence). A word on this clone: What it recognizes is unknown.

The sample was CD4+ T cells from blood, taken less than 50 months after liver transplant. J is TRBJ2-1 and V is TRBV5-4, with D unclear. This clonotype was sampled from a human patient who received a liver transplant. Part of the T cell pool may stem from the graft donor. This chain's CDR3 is CASSLDGRTPYNEQFF. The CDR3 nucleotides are TGTGCCAGCAGCTTGGATGGCCGTACCCCCTACAATGAGCAGTTCTTC.